This TCR beta chain was sequenced for a study of shared clonotypes between healthy human individuals (dated by TCRdb to 2018 to 2020). About the study as a whole: A few men and a couple of women, aged 18 to 49 years, made up the cohort. The study deeply sequenced blood TCR repertoires of several healthy adults to estimate repertoire size and the extent of clonotype sharing between individuals. For each donor, CD4 naive and CD4 memory were each given three plates, CD8 naive was given two plates, and CD8 memory was given one plate. To increase sequencing depth and limit assay-specific biases, different laboratories used diverse techniques to prepare libraries and sequence TCR repertoires. Per donor, leukapheresis produced somewhere between about 0.85 and 8.9 billion PBMCs. Overall study outcomes, separate from this receptor: Because the study included a small number of donors, the genetic and exposure-history diversity represented was limited. Across four donors, around 5% of naive CD4, more than 3% of naive CD8, about 2.3% of memory CD4, and under 0.45% of memory CD8 clonotypes were shared. Rarefaction of sorted-subset datasets indicated incomplete sequencing despite the large sequencing depth. Pairwise subsampling indicated that sequencing depth was expected to affect the degree of clonotype sharing among donors. Compared with non-shared clonotypes, the clonotypes found in all four sorted-subset donors had higher generation probabilities. Sampling was restricted to blood, and TCR repertoires in tissue are likely to differ from TCR repertoires in blood. Estimated clonotype richness was generally larger for naive than for memory subsets.

Relative to germline, V is 2 bases shorter and J is 4 bases shorter, with 15 bases between their ends. From its cysteine to its phenylalanine, the CDR3 spans 15 amino acids. Of the read, only the CDR3 DNA is kept; its 45 bases are in frame from base 1. CDR1 MNHEY and CDR2 SMNVEV were looked up in the germline V gene (reference sequence). Using the deep immunoSEQ assay, TCR CDR3 regions were amplified from genomic DNA by multiplex PCR. Extracted genomic DNA from each cell subset was distributed evenly across all wells of several immunoSEQ 96-well plates, and each plate was treated as a replicate. For sorted subsets, each replicate PCR was loaded with 200 ng genomic DNA, equivalent to 30,000 to 35,000 T cell genomes. Purified libraries were quantified with a Qubit 3.0 fluorometer, sized on a Bioanalyzer 2100, and re-quantified with the KAPA Library Quantification kit. Every immunoSEQ 96-well plate was sequenced on a dedicated single-read 150-cycle Illumina NextSeq 550 flow cell. The original methods were these. Because the immunoSEQ output included only junctional sequences and no quality scores, the filtering could not be the same as the filtering used for full-length reads. Sequences were annotated with PyIR, a Python wrapper for IgBLAST v1.9, and V/J genes and CDR3 were assigned using IMGT germline references. Reads were filtered out if the reads had weak V/J assignments (E-value above 1e-6), no CDR3, stop codons, out-of-frame junctions, or ambiguous translated residues. A V3J clonotype was defined by an identical inferred V gene, J gene, and CDR3 amino acid sequence. Percentage overlap between repertoires was calculated by dividing the number of shared unique clonotypes by the size of the smaller repertoire. Repertoire richness was assessed with RTK rarefaction, the Chao1 estimator, and Recon v2.1 estimates of unobserved clonotypes. Generation probabilities for all TCRbeta clonotypes obtained by the gDNA method from a handful of donors were computed using OLGA. TCRdb took over this immuneACCESS table, retaining in-frame rearrangements with V and J assigned. Such tables are incomplete; in checked studies, under half of the missing clones stem from an unresolved V gene, and the remainder is unexplained. That table gives V, J and clone size, and the DNA gave D and trimming. The sample has 1.5 million to 2.5 million clones on record, approximately 94% of them singletons. The ten most abundant clones make up around 1.2% of the sample.

CD8 naive samples consisted of CD45RO-negative cells that were positively selected for CCR7, yielding a CD45RA+CCR7+ population without TemRA cells. Healthy HIV-negative adults with no recently reported acute infections or vaccinations were included as donors. Every donor was a Caucasian adult residing in Nashville, Tennessee, USA. Blood was collected by leukapheresis, and PBMCs were isolated by Ficoll-Histopaque density gradient centrifugation and then cryopreserved in liquid nitrogen vapor phase. Purity and quantity of every magnetically sorted T cell population were checked by analytical flow cytometry. Genomic DNA was isolated from each sorted fraction and quantified by UV absorbance on a Nanodrop 2000c. This clone was recorded once. What this receptor recognizes is not known. No base quality information exists; no much larger clone differs at one position.

The receptor comes from a man aged 18 to 35 in good health. Sequencing used naive CD8+ T cells sorted from blood. The cell subset or site label, read with the paper, signifies: CD45RA+CCR7+. The rearranged segments are TRBV27 and TRBJ2-7; the D call is possibly TRBD1 or TRBD2, each sharing 6 bases. The nucleotide sequence is TGTGCCAGCAGTTTAGGGGGGCAGCTCCTTTACGAGCAGTACTTC. The translation is CASSLGGQLLYEQYF.